The rows below give T cell receptor beta chains drawn from one sample of a study of blood T cell repertoires in COVID-19. Here immunoSEQ multiplex PCR was the method, and the copy in TCRdb shows in-frame clones only, minus some. The sample lists 250,000 or so clones, 84% seen once, with less than 2% in the top ten. Sequencing was done on a sample of peripheral blood. These TCRs come from a woman aged 40 to 50 who had recovered from COVID-19. CDR3s include the opening cysteine and the closing phenylalanine or tryptophan. Fields, in order: CDR3 length, D gene, clone size, V gene, J gene, CDR3 DNA, CDR3 protein. A D gene is named only where the DNA matches it firmly. Expanded clones get a size class; other rows say once, few or many, or leave the size out.

13	-	-	TRBV29-1	TRBJ1-1	TGCAGAAACCCAGGGCTATTCGACACTGAAGCTTTCTTT	CRNPGLFDTEAFF
14	-	-	TRBV25-1	TRBJ2-4	TGTGCCAGCAGTGGGGGACAATTGAAAAACATTCAGTACTTC	CASSGGQLKNIQYF
15	-	-	TRBV6-6	TRBJ1-2	TGTGCCAGCAGTTACTCGGACTGGCCTAATAAGGGCTACACCTTC	CASSYSDWPNKGYTF
14	-	-	TRBV28	TRBJ1-2	TGTGCCAGCAGCTTGACAGGCCCCGAGAGGGGCTACACCTTC	CASSLTGPERGYTF
13	-	-	TRBV11-2	TRBJ1-1	TGTGCCAGCAGCACACGTGGGCAGGGGGAAGCTTTCTTT	CASSTRGQGEAFF
12	-	once	TRBV30	TRBJ1-2	TGTGCCTGGAGTGTAAACAGGTGGTTCTACACCTTC	CAWSVNRWFYTF
15	-	-	TRBV5-1	TRBJ1-1	TGCGCCAGCAGCTTCGGGGGTACCAGGAACACTGAAGCTTTCTTT	CASSFGGTRNTEAFF
14	-	-	TRBV10-3	TRBJ1-2	TGTGCCATCAGTGATACCGGGGGTCCCCATGGCTACACCTTC	CAISDTGGPHGYTF
13	-	-	TRBV2	TRBJ1-6	TGTGCCAGCGGCACAGCTTATAATTCACCCCTCCACTTT	CASGTAYNSPLHF
17	TRBD2	-	TRBV11-3	TRBJ2-3	TGTGCCAGCAGCTTCGGGCAGCGGGGGGCACCCACAGATACGCAGTATTTT	CASSFGQRGAPTDTQYF
13	TRBD1	-	TRBV29-1	TRBJ1-5	TGCAGCGTTGAGGTGGGACAGGGGGAGCCCCAGCATTTT	CSVEVGQGEPQHF
15	TRBD1	once	TRBV5-1	TRBJ1-2	TGCGCCACCTCTCCGGGACAGACAACCGATTATGGCTACACCTTC	CATSPGQTTDYGYTF
16	-	-	TRBV13	TRBJ1-4	TGTGCCAGCAGCTTAGGGACCCGGGCCGGGGGTGAAAAACTGTTTTTT	CASSLGTRAGGEKLFF
15	TRBD2	-	TRBV6-5	TRBJ2-7	TGTGCCAGCAGTTTATATCGGACTAGCGACTACGAGCAGTACTTC	CASSLYRTSDYEQYF
14	-	-	TRBV5-4	TRBJ2-5	TGTGCCAGCAGCCAGGGAGGATTAAAAGAGACCCAGTACTTC	CASSQGGLKETQYF
14	TRBD1	-	TRBV2	TRBJ2-3	TGTGCCAGCTATAGGGACAGGAGCACAGATACGCAGTATTTT	CASYRDRSTDTQYF
14	TRBD1	-	TRBV6-5	TRBJ2-7	TGTGCCAGCAGTCTAGGGGACAGGGGCTACGAGCAGTACTTC	CASSLGDRGYEQYF
15	TRBD1	-	TRBV5-4	TRBJ1-1	TGTGCCAGCAGCGAAGGACAGGGGGCGCGCACTGAAGCTTTCTTT	CASSEGQGARTEAFF
14	TRBD1	-	TRBV28	TRBJ1-6	TGTGCCAGCAGTTTAATGGCAGGGGGCTCACCCCTCCACTTT	CASSLMAGGSPLHF
16	TRBD1	-	TRBV30	TRBJ2-1	TGTGCCTGGAGTATTATCGGGACAGGGGCCTACAATGAGCAGTTCTTC	CAWSIIGTGAYNEQFF
17	TRBD1	-	TRBV5-4	TRBJ2-6	TGTGCCAGCAGCTTGGGACAGGGGGCCCCTGGGGCCAACGTCCTGACTTTC	CASSLGQGAPGANVLTF
15	TRBD1	-	TRBV28	TRBJ2-3	TGTGCCAGCAGTTCAGGACAGGATAGCACAGATACGCAGTATTTT	CASSSGQDSTDTQYF
13	-	few	TRBV5-1	TRBJ1-1	TGCGCCAGCAGCTCGCAGGGGAACACTGAAGCTTTCTTT	CASSSQGNTEAFF
14	TRBD1	-	TRBV2	TRBJ1-1	TGTGCCAGCAGTGCAGGGGGGCGAGGAACTGAAGCTTTCTTT	CASSAGGRGTEAFF
16	-	-	TRBV15	TRBJ2-1	TGTGCCACCAGCAGAGATTTAGGAGCGTCCTACAATGAGCAGTTCTTC	CATSRDLGASYNEQFF
15	TRBD2	-	TRBV2	TRBJ2-7	TGTGCCAGCACGCTACCGGGGGGGCTAAACTACGAGCAGTACTTC	CASTLPGGLNYEQYF
14	-	few	TRBV3-1/TRBV3-2	TRBJ1-6	TGTGCCAGCAGCCAAGAACAGGAGAATTCACCCCTCCACTTT	CASSQEQENSPLHF
13	-	-	TRBV27	TRBJ1-1	TGTGCCAGCAGTTTGGACAGCTACACTGAAGCTTTCTTT	CASSLDSYTEAFF
13	-	-	TRBV2	TRBJ1-1	TGTGCCAGCGACTCGCAGGGACAAACTGAAGCTTTCTTT	CASDSQGQTEAFF
14	-	-	TRBV19	TRBJ1-3	TGTGCCAGTAGTACAGGCCACTCTGGAAACACCATATATTTT	CASSTGHSGNTIYF
15	TRBD1	once	TRBV5-1	TRBJ2-7	TGCGCCAGCAGCGATACTACAGGGGGTGTTGGCGAGCAGTACTTC	CASSDTTGGVGEQYF
15	TRBD1	-	TRBV9	TRBJ2-3	TGTGCCAGCAGCCCCCGACAGGGGGAGCGGGATACGCAGTATTTT	CASSPRQGERDTQYF
15	-	-	TRBV6-6	TRBJ2-5	TGTGCCTCCCTCCCTGACGGTCGAAAGGGGGAGACCCAGTACTTC	CASLPDGRKGETQYF
15	-	-	TRBV5-1	TRBJ1-3	TGCGCCAGCAGCGAACTAATGAACTCTGGAAACACCATATATTTT	CASSELMNSGNTIYF
16	TRBD2	few	TRBV11-2	TRBJ2-2	TGTGCCAGCAGCATACTAGCGGGGGGTGACACCGGGGAGCTGTTTTTT	CASSILAGGDTGELFF
14	-	-	TRBV6-5	TRBJ2-5	TGTGCCAGCAGTATCCTGGGGGCATTGGAGACCCAGTACTTC	CASSILGALETQYF
17	TRBD2	-	TRBV2	TRBJ2-3	TGTGCCAGCAGTGAAGGGGGACTAGCGGGGGTCCGAGCTACGCAGTATTTT	CASSEGGLAGVRATQYF